This paragraph reports one T cell receptor (beta chain). These data belong to a study of technical replicates of blood from a handful of donors. This CDR3 contains 17 residues. The ends lost 0 bases at V and 2 bases at J; junction bases unmatched: 6. From germline, CDR1 is ENHRY and CDR2 SYGVKD. Only in-frame clones appear in the TCRdb table, and some are missing; sequencing was by immunoSEQ multiplex PCR. The data contain tens of thousands of clones, over 80% of them singletons. The chain couples TRBV10-3 to TRBJ1-4; the match to TRBD1 covers 7 bases. Specimen: T cells isolated from PBMCs. The clonotype comes from a human donor in good health. This CDR3 is CAISESGGGATNEKLFF. The CDR3, as DNA: TGTGCCATCAGTGAGTCTGGAGGGGGCGCGACTAATGAAAAACTGTTTTTT.